The 31 T cell receptor beta chains below all came from one sample that was sequenced in a study of shared clonotypes between healthy human individuals. The protocol was immunoSEQ multiplex PCR, while the TCRdb copy is restricted to in-frame clones and leaves out a portion. The sample has over 850,000 clones, roughly 74% seen once. Specimen: memory CD4+ T cells from PBMCs. The sample's subset: CD45RA-negative fraction. Receptors were obtained from a man younger than 35 in good health. Some clones in this sample may be carry-over from other donors' samples.

This clone was picked up one time. This sequence joins TRBV28 and TRBJ2-7, with a possible D match to TRBD2 (5 bases). Trimming took 5 bases from V and 7 from J, leaving 12 bases between them. CDR1 and CDR2 from the germline V gene are MDHEN and SYDVKM. This CDR3 spans 12 amino acids. The CDR3 here is CASSPIAYEQYF. The CDR3 region has the DNA TGTGCCAGCAGTCCTATAGCGTATGAGCAGTACTTC.

The J gene is TRBJ2-7, the V gene TRBV5-1; 12 bases map to TRBD2. This CDR3 comprises 15 residues. Germline V lookup: CDR1 SGHRS, CDR2 YFSETQ. Germline trimming cut 4 bases from V and 4 bases from J; bases unmatched to any gene: 6. The CDR3 loop reads CASSRTSGNIYEQYF. As DNA, the CDR3 is TGCGCCAGCAGCCGGACTAGCGGGAACATTTACGAGCAGTACTTC.

The V gene is TRBV30, the J gene TRBJ1-1; TRBD1 matches 8 bases. Unmatched junction bases numbered 4, after V lost 3 bases and J lost 4 bases. This CDR3 is 13 amino acids long. From germline, CDR1 is GTSNPN and CDR2 SVGIG (reference sequence). Here the CDR3 DNA reads TGTGCCTGGAGCGGAGACAGGGGCACTGAAGCTTTCTTT. As protein: CAWSGDRGTEAFF.

This chain connects TRBV7-9 to TRBJ1-3; no clear D gene. V lost 2 bases and J lost 0, with 11 bases in between. This CDR3 spans 16 amino acids. Germline CDR1 and CDR2: SEHNR and FQNEAQ (reference sequence). In DNA, the CDR3 is TGTGCCAGCAGCTTACTCGGCTCGGACTCTGGAAACACCATATATTTT. This gives the protein CASSLLGSDSGNTIYF.

This clone turned up a few times. The chain employs TRBV27 and TRBJ1-5; D is unresolved. CDR1 and CDR2 from the germline V gene are MNHEY and SMNVEV (reference sequence). This CDR3 comprises 15 residues. The V end lost 2 bases, the J end lost 7 bases, and 15 bases lay between the germline ends. CDR3 coding DNA: TGTGCCAGCAGTTTAGTTCGGTCCGAGGGCCAGCCCCAGCATTTT. This sequence encodes CASSLVRSEGQPQHF.

The chain employs TRBV4-1 and TRBJ2-3; the D is unclear. Germline CDR1 MGHRA, CDR2 YSYEKL. The CDR3 runs 17 residues. The V end was cut by 0 bases, the J end by 2 bases, with 15 bases between. The chain's CDR3 is CASSQDRIGKYTDTQYF. The CDR3 DNA reads as TGCGCCAGCAGCCAAGATCGTATTGGGAAGTACACAGATACGCAGTATTTT.

This clone was seen a handful of times. This sequence joins TRBV5-6 and TRBJ2-7; D possibly corresponds to TRBD2 (6 bases). Trimming removed 1 base from V and 5 bases from J, with 13 bases in between. Germline V gene data show CDR1 as SGHDT and CDR2 as YYEEEE. This CDR3 has 14 residues. The chain's CDR3 is CASSLKRVGNEQYF. The CDR3 nucleotides read TGTGCCAGCAGCTTGAAGCGGGTGGGGAACGAGCAGTACTTC.

The chain links TRBV6-6 to TRBJ1-5, with no clear D. The V end was cut by 6 bases, the J end by 4 bases, with 7 bases between. CDR1 MNHNY and CDR2 SVGAGI come from the germline V gene (reference sequence). There are 12 residues in the CDR3. The CDR3 loop is CASSFVNQPQHF. The DNA of the CDR3 is TGTGCCAGCAGCTTCGTTAATCAGCCCCAGCATTTT.

On this clone: A read error is possible here, since a much larger clone lies one base away. This chain joins TRBV2 and TRBJ1-2, with a weak D call TRBD1 (6 bases). Germline assignment: CDR1 SNHLY and CDR2 FYNNEI. The CDR3 has 13 residues. CDR3: CATHRDTNYGHTF. In nucleotides, the CDR3 is TGTGCCACCCACCGGGACACTAACTATGGCCACACCTTC.

This clone was seen more than once but under ten times. Additional DNA sequences in this sample encode the identical CDR3. V gene TRBV30 combines with J gene TRBJ2-7, with 8 bases fitting TRBD2. Germline CDR1 is GTSNPN and CDR2 is SVGIG (reference sequence). The ends lost 4 bases at V and 3 bases at J; junction bases unmatched: 2. The CDR3 has 12 amino acids. CDR3 DNA sequence: TGTGCCTGGACGAGCGGGAGCTACGAGCAGTACTTC. This encodes CAWTSGSYEQYF.

Regarding this clone: Only one base separates this from a far larger clonotype, so it likely reflects a read error. The chain recombines TRBV6-5 with TRBJ1-1; TRBD1 aligns across 7 bases. J gave up 1 base and V 6 bases, and 2 bases lay outside the gene matches. Germline V lookup: CDR1 MNHEY, CDR2 SVGAGI. The CDR3 runs 13 residues. The CDR3 sequence is CASRRQGNTEAFF. The DNA of the CDR3 is TGTGCCAGCAGGAGACAGGGGAACACTGAAGCTTTCTTT.

V usage is TRBV29-1 and J usage is TRBJ1-1; TRBD1 aligns across 7 bases. CDR1 is SQVTM, CDR2 ANQGSEA, per germline. The junction had 7 bases not matched to a gene; V was cut back by 4 bases and J by 5 bases. The CDR3 consists of 13 residues. CDR3 sequence (DNA): TGCAGCGTTGGGGAGGGGGCGAGGACTGAAGCTTTCTTT. This sequence encodes CSVGEGARTEAFF.

The gene calls are TRBV10-3 and TRBJ1-1; D unclear. The CDR3 sequence is 15 residues long. Per the germline V gene, CDR1 is ENHRY and CDR2 is SYGVKD. Between the trimmed V and J ends, which lost 2 bases and 0 bases, there was a span of 10 bases. The CDR3 DNA follows: TGTGCCATCAGTGAGCTAGGGCACATGAACACTGAAGCTTTCTTT. Protein: CAISELGHMNTEAFF.

The CDR3 region has the DNA TGTGCCAGCAGCTTAGGTGGACAATCCTACGAGCAGTACTTC. It translates to CASSLGGQSYEQYF. The rearrangement joins TRBV7-2 to TRBJ2-7, with a weak D call TRBD1 (5 bases). V was clipped by 1 base and J by 1 base, with 8 bases between them. Looked up from germline, CDR1 is SGHTA and CDR2 is FQGNSA. CDR3 length equals 14 residues.

CDR3 loop: CASSGTGGVSGYTF. In DNA form, the CDR3 reads TGTGCCAGCAGCGGAACAGGGGGGGTTTCTGGCTACACCTTC. The gene calls are TRBV5-6 and TRBJ1-2; 8 bases match TRBD1. The trim removed 4 bases at V and 7 bases at J, leaving 9 bases unmatched. This CDR3 region has 14 residues. Germline V lookup: CDR1 SGHDT, CDR2 YYEEEE.

The rearrangement uses TRBV5-1 and TRBJ1-4; 7 nucleotides line up with TRBD1. Germline trimming cut 1 base from V and 0 bases from J; bases unmatched to any gene: 6. Germline CDR1 SGHRS, CDR2 YFSETQ. The CDR3 sequence is 17 residues long. This CDR3 reads CASSLTGTAATNEKLFF. The CDR3 DNA is TGCGCCAGCAGCTTGACCGGGACAGCCGCAACTAATGAAAAACTGTTTTTT.

The V call is TRBV30, the J call TRBJ1-1; D is unclear. CDR1 and CDR2 (germline): GTSNPN, SVGIG (reference sequence). V was shortened by 3 bases and J by 1 base, with 9 bases between the two germline ends. The CDR3 is 13 residues long. The CDR3 DNA follows: TGTGCCTGGAGGGTCGCGTGGAACACTGAAGCTTTCTTT. It codes for CAWRVAWNTEAFF.

The chain's CDR3 is CASRAPGRGTLYEQYF. CDR3 nucleotides: TGCGCCAGCAGGGCCCCCGGCAGGGGGACTCTCTACGAGCAGTACTTC. The chain joins TRBV10-1 to TRBJ2-7, with D tentatively TRBD1 (7 bases). This CDR3 contains 16 residues. V shed 6 bases and J shed 3 bases, with 21 bases lying between them. The germline V gene encodes CDR1 WNHNN and CDR2 SYGVQD (reference sequence).

The CDR3 DNA reads as TGCAGCGTTCACCCGGGACAGAGGTGGCAGCCCCAGCATTTT. Translating gives CSVHPGQRWQPQHF. This sequence joins TRBV29-1 and TRBJ1-5; 7 bases map to TRBD1. The germline CDR1 and CDR2 sequences are SQVTM and ANQGSEA. J was trimmed by 7 bases and V by 5 bases; bases with no gene match: 11. The CDR3 extends over 14 amino acids.

The J gene is TRBJ2-1, the V gene TRBV5-5, with 9 bases that match TRBD2. With 4 bases clipped from V and 4 bases from J, the junction kept 6 bases outside the gene matches. Germline V gives CDR1 SGHKS, CDR2 YYEKEE (reference sequence). This CDR3 contains 15 residues. The CDR3, as DNA: TGTGCCAGCAGCCCTCTAGCGGGACCTTACAATGAGCAGTTCTTC. This codes for CASSPLAGPYNEQFF.

V usage is TRBV2 and J usage is TRBJ2-1, with TRBD2 identical over 9 bases. Trimming took 6 bases from V and 6 from J; bases not matched to a gene: 3. The V gene's germline CDR1 is SNHLY and CDR2 FYNNEI. This CDR3 has 13 amino acids. CDR3 sequence reads: CASRLAGLNEQFF. DNA for the CDR3: TGTGCCAGCAGACTAGCGGGCCTCAATGAGCAGTTCTTC.

This chain joins TRBV18 and TRBJ1-1; maybe TRBD1 (5 bases). In germline, CDR1 is KGHSH, CDR2 LQKENI. V was shortened by 6 bases and J by 5 bases, with 16 bases between the two germline ends. CDR3 length: 14 residues. The DNA of the CDR3 is TGTGCCAGCTCCCCTTCCCCAGGGACTACTGAAGCTTTCTTT. Residues: CASSPSPGTTEAFF.

Only one count was recorded for this clone. The chain is built from TRBV30 and TRBJ2-7; D might be TRBD1 (6 bases). Trimming pared 0 bases from V and 4 bases from J, leaving 10 bases between. The germline CDR1 and CDR2 sequences are GTSNPN and SVGIG (reference sequence). The CDR3 has 13 amino acids. The CDR3, as DNA: TGTGCCTGGAGTGTACAACAGGGATACGAGCAGTACTTC. Protein sequence: CAWSVQQGYEQYF. Supplemented by reference TRBV30 and TRBJ2-7, the full variable domain reads SQTIHQWPATLVQPVGSPLSLECTVEGTSNPNLYWYRQAAGRGLQLLFYSVGIGQISSEVPQNLSASRPQDRQFILSSKKLLLSDSGFYLCAWSVQQGYEQYFGPGTRLTVT.

The chain carries TRBV4-2 and TRBJ1-5, with TRBD1 matching 7 bases. Germline V gene data show CDR1 as LGHNA and CDR2 as YNFKEQ. The V segment lost 1 base and the J segment 4 bases; nucleotides outside the gene matches: 4. The CDR3 is 15 residues long. CDR3 sequence: CASSQVQGLNQPQHF. As DNA, the CDR3 is TGTGCCAGCAGCCAAGTACAGGGGTTAAATCAGCCCCAGCATTTT.

This sequence joins TRBV4-2 and TRBJ2-1; TRBD2 matches at 14 bases. CDR1 is LGHNA and CDR2 is YNFKEQ in the germline V gene. V gave up 1 base and J gave up 7 bases; unmatched junction bases: 9. This CDR3 is 18 amino acids long. The CDR3 nucleotides read TGTGCCAGCAGCCAAGTCGGACTAGCGGGAGGCTTGGGGAATGAGCAGTTCTTC. Translation gives CASSQVGLAGGLGNEQFF.

The rearrangement links TRBV5-1 to TRBJ1-1, with a tentative D call TRBD1 (5 bases). The V and J ends lost 3 bases and 5 bases respectively, with 11 bases between them. From germline, CDR1 is SGHRS and CDR2 YFSETQ. CDR3 size: 13 residues. For the CDR3, the DNA is TGCGCCAGCAGCTACCGGGACCGAACTGAAGCTTTCTTT. Translating gives CASSYRDRTEAFF.

The chain employs TRBV6-6 and TRBJ2-7, with a possible D match to TRBD1 (5 bases). V was shortened by 2 bases and J by 5 bases, with 13 bases between the two germline ends. The CDR3 totals 14 residues. Germline CDR1 is MNHNY and CDR2 is SVGAGI (reference sequence). The CDR3 protein is CASSYGAGIDEQYF. DNA of the CDR3: TGTGCCAGCAGTTACGGGGCAGGGATCGACGAGCAGTACTTC.

For this clone: A single base is all that separates this from a far larger clone, so a read error is likely. The chain recombines TRBV11-3 with TRBJ2-5; D gene ambiguous. The CDR3 totals 13 residues. V lost 1 base and J lost 1, with 4 bases in between. Per the germline V gene, CDR1 is SGHNT and CDR2 is YENEEA. CDR3 coding DNA: TGTGCCAGCAGCTTAGGTTCCCAAGAGACCCAGTACTTC. Its protein is CASSLGSQETQYF.

As to this clone: At one boundary the junction diverges from the germline segment, which might be a read error. The V call is TRBV7-9, the J call TRBJ2-2, with a weak D call TRBD2 (6 bases). Germline V gene sequence: CDR1 SEHNR, CDR2 FQNEAQ (reference sequence). The CDR3 is made up of 15 amino acids. CDR3 sequence reads: CASSLSLPRGGELLF. CDR3 coding DNA: TGTGCCAGCAGCTTGTCTCTTCCGAGGGGCGGGGAGCTGCTTTTT.

This clone has at least ten counts. Other DNA sequences of this sample code for an identical CDR3. The V and J genes are TRBV28 and TRBJ1-5; D is unclear. The CDR3 covers 11 residues. Trimming stripped 8 bases from V and 5 bases from J, with 7 bases between. CDR1 MDHEN and CDR2 SYDVKM come from the germline V gene. The CDR3 DNA reads TGTGCCAGCTCATCCTATCAGCCCCAGCATTTT. Protein: CASSSYQPQHF.

This chain's CDR3 is CASSLALAGAGADTQYF. The CDR3 nucleotides are TGCGCCAGCAGCTTGGCGCTAGCGGGAGCGGGGGCAGATACGCAGTATTTT. The J gene is TRBJ2-3, the V gene TRBV5-1; 10 nucleotides match TRBD2. The length of the CDR3 is 17 residues. V lost 0 bases, J lost 4 bases, and 8 bases stayed unmatched. CDR1 is SGHRS and CDR2 is YFSETQ in the germline V gene.